This passage covers 5 T cell receptor beta chains from one sample sequenced in a study of CD8+CD57+ T cells in acquired aplastic anemia. The study profiled TCR beta VDJ and CDR3 using genomic DNA as template. TCRdb fed the reads into MiXCR, producing one record per CDR3 protein. The table records fewer than 250,000 distinct CDR3 sequences, less than 65% of them present only once. Material for sequencing was sorted CD4+, CD8+, or CD8+CD57+ T cells (not recorded which) from PBMCs. Receptors originate from a human donor in good health, serving as a control.

The chain links TRBV19 to TRBJ2-5; TRBD1 matches at 9 bases. The CDR3 sequence is 16 residues long. V trimming: 6 bases; J trimming: 5 bases; junction bases outside the gene matches: 13. The germline V gene has CDR1 LNHDA and CDR2 SQIVND (reference sequence). The CDR3: CASRARGQGKRETQYF. The CDR3, as DNA: TGTGCCAGTAGAGCTCGGGGACAGGGAAAAAGGGAGACCCAGTACTTC.

The V gene is TRBV20-1, the J gene TRBJ2-3, with TRBD1 as a possible D gene (6 bases). Germline lookup yields CDR1 DFQATT and CDR2 SNEGSKA (reference sequence). There are 11 residues in the CDR3. Trimming stripped 4 bases from V and 4 bases from J, with 6 bases between. This CDR3 reads CSAKGADTQYF. The DNA for the CDR3 is TGCAGTGCTAAGGGGGCAGATACGCAGTATTTT.

The chain recombines TRBV10-3 with TRBJ1-2; 7 positions match TRBD1. Germline V gives CDR1 ENHRY, CDR2 SYGVKD. The CDR3 spans 15 residues. After removal of 0 bases from V and 2 bases from J, the junction contained 3 bases not matched to a gene. CDR3 nucleotide sequence: TGTGCCATCAGTGAGTCGACAGGGAAGAACTATGGCTACACCTTC. This sequence encodes CAISESTGKNYGYTF.

This clonotype was found many times. The gene calls are TRBV7-9 and TRBJ2-5; possible D gene TRBD2, 6 bases. In germline, CDR1 is SEHNR, CDR2 FQNEAQ (reference sequence). V dropped 5 bases and J dropped 1 base, with 17 bases sitting between them. The CDR3 covers 16 residues. The CDR3 region has the DNA TGTGCCAGCAGCCCGGGGCGCGGGGAGTCCCAAGAGACCCAGTACTTC. This encodes CASSPGRGESQETQYF.

To note about this clonotype: Just one base apart from a much larger clone, this may be a read error. This rearrangement joins TRBV20-1 to TRBJ1-1, with TRBD1 matching over 7 bases. There are 16 residues in the CDR3. Germline CDR1 and CDR2: DFQATT and SNEGSKA (reference sequence). The CDR3 coding sequence is TGCAGTGCTAACTCCATTAACAGGGGAGGGAACGCTGAAGCTTTCTTT. Translating gives CSANSINRGGNAEAFF.